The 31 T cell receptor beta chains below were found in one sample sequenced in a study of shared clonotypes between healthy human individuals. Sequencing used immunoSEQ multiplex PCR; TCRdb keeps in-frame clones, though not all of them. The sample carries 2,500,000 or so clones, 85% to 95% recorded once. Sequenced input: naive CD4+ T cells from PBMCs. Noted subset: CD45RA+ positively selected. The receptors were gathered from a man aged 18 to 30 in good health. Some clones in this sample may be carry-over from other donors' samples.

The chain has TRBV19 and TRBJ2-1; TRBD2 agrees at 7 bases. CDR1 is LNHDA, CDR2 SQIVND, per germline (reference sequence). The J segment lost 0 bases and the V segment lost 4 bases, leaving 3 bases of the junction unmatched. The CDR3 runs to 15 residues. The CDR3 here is CASSNPGGSYNEQFF. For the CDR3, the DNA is TGTGCCAGTAGTAATCCGGGAGGCTCCTACAATGAGCAGTTCTTC.

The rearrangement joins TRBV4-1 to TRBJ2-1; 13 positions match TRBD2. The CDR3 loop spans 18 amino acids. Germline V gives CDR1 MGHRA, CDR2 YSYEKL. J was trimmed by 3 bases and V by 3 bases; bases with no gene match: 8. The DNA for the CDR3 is TGCGCCAGCAGCCAGAGACTAGCGGGAGGCCCTAACTACAATGAGCAGTTCTTC. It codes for CASSQRLAGGPNYNEQFF.

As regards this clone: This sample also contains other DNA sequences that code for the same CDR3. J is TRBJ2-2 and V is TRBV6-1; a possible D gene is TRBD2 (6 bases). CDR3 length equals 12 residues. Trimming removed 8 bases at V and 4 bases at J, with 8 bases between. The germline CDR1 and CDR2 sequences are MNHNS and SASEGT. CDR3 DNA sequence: TGTGCCAGCCGGCGGGGCACCGGGGAGCTGTTTTTT. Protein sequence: CASRRGTGELFF.

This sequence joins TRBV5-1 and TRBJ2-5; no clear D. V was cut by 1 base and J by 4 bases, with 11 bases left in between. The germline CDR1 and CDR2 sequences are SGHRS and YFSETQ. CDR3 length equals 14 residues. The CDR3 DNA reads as TGCGCCAGCAGCTTGTTCACGTTCGTAGAGACCCAGTACTTC. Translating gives CASSLFTFVETQYF.

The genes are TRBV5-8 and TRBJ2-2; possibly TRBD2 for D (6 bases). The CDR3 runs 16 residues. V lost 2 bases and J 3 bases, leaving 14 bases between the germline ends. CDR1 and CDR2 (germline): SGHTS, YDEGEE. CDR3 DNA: TGTGCCAGCAGCTTTGGTAGGAGCGGGCACACCGGGGAGCTGTTTTTT. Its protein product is CASSFGRSGHTGELFF.

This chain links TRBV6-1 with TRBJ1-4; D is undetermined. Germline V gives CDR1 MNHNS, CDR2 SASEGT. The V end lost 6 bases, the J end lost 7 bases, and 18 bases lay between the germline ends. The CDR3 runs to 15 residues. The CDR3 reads CASSAILYKSEKLFF. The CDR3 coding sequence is TGTGCCAGCAGCGCCATCCTTTATAAGAGTGAAAAACTGTTTTTT.

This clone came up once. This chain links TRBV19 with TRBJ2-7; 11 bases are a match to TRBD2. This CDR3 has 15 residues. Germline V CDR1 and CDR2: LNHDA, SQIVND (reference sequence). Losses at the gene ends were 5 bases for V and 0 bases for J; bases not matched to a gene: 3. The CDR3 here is CASSGTSGSSYEQYF. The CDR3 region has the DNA TGTGCCAGTAGTGGGACTAGCGGAAGCTCCTACGAGCAGTACTTC.

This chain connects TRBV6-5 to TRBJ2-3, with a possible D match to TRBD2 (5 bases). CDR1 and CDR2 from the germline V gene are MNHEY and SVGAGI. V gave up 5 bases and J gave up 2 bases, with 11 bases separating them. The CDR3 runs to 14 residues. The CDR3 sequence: CASSAREPTDTQYF. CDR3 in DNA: TGTGCCAGCAGTGCCCGGGAACCCACAGATACGCAGTATTTT.

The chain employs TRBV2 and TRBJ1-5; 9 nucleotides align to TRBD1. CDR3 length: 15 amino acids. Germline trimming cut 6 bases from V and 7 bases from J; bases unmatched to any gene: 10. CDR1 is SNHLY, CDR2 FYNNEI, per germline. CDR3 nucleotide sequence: TGTGCCAGCAGCGGGGCGAACAGGGGGCTCCAGCCCCAGCATTTT. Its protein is CASSGANRGLQPQHF.

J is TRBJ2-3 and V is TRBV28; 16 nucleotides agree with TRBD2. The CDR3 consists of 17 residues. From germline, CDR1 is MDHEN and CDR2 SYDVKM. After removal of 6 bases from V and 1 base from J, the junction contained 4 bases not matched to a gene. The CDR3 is CASSGGTSGRGTDTQYF. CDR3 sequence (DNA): TGTGCCAGCAGCGGCGGGACTAGCGGGAGGGGCACAGATACGCAGTATTTT. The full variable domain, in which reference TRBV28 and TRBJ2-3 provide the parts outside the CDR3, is DVKVTQSSRYLVKRTGEKVFLECVQDMDHENMFWYRQDPGLGLRLIYFSYDVKMKEKGDIPEGYSVSREKKERFSLILESASTNQTSMYLCASSGGTSGRGTDTQYFGPGTRLTVL.

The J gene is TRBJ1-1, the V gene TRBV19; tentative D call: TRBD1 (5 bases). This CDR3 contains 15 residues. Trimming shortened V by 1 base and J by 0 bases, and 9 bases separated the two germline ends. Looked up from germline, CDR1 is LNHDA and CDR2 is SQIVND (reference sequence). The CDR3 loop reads CASSIGGTVNTEAFF. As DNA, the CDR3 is TGTGCCAGTAGTATAGGAGGGACTGTGAACACTGAAGCTTTCTTT.

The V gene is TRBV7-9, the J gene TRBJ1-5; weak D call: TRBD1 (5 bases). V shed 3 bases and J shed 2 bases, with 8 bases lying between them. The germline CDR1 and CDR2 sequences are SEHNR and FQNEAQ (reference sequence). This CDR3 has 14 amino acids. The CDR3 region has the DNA TGTGCCAGCAGCTTTCCGGGGGGCAATCAGCCCCAGCATTTT. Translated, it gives CASSFPGGNQPQHF.

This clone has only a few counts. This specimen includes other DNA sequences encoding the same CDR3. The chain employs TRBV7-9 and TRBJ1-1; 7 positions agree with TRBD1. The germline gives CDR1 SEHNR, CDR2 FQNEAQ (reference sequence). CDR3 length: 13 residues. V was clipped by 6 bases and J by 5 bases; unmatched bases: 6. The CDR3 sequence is CASSRGQGTEAFF. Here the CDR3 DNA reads TGTGCCAGCAGTAGGGGGCAGGGAACTGAAGCTTTCTTT.

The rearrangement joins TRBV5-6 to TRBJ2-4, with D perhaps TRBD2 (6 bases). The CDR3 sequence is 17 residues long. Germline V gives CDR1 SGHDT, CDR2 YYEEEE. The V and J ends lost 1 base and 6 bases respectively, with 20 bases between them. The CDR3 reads CASSLLRPRVGGNIQYF. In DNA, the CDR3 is TGTGCCAGCAGCTTGCTCCGGCCAAGGGTGGGAGGAAACATTCAGTACTTC.

In nucleotides, the CDR3 is TGTGCCAGCAGCTTAAGCTGGGGAGGAACCGGGGAGCTGTTTTTT. This sequence encodes CASSLSWGGTGELFF. The genes are TRBV11-3 and TRBJ2-2, with D possibly TRBD2 on 6 matching bases. Per germline, CDR1 SGHNT and CDR2 YENEEA. Trimming left V 2 bases short and J 5 bases short, with 12 bases between. The CDR3 has 15 residues. Full variable domain (outside the CDR3, taken from reference TRBV11-3 and TRBJ2-2): EAGVVQSPRYKIIEKKQPVAFWCNPISGHNTLYWYLQNLGQGPELLIRYENEEAVDDSQLPKDRFSAERLKGVDSTLKIQPAELGDSAVYLCASSLSWGGTGELFFGEGSRLTVL.

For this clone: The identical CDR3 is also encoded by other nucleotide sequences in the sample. Written as DNA, the CDR3 is TGCGCCAGCAGCTTGGCCGGGGGAGGCACCGGGGAGCTGTTTTTT. As protein: CASSLAGGGTGELFF. The chain employs TRBV5-1 and TRBJ2-2; D possibly corresponds to TRBD2 (6 bases). Trimming left V 0 bases short and J 4 bases short, with 10 bases between. Germline V gene data show CDR1 as SGHRS and CDR2 as YFSETQ. CDR3 length: 15 residues.

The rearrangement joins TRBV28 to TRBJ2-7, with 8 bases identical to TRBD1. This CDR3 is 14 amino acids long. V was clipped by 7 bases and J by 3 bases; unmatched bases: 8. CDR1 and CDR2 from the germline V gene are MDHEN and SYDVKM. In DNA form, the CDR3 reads TGTGCCAGCACCCGACAGGGGACCCACTACGAGCAGTACTTC. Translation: CASTRQGTHYEQYF.

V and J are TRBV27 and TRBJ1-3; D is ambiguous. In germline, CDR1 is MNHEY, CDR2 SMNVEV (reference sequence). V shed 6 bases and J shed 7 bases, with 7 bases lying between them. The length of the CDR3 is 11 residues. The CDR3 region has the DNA TGTGCCAGCAGGGGCAAGAACACCATATATTTT. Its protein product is CASRGKNTIYF.

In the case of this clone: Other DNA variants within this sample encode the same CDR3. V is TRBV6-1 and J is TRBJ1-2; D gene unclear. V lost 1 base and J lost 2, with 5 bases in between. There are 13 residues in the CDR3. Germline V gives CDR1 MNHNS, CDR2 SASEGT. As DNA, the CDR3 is TGTGCCAGCAGTGAAGGACTAAACTATGGCTACACCTTC. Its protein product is CASSEGLNYGYTF.

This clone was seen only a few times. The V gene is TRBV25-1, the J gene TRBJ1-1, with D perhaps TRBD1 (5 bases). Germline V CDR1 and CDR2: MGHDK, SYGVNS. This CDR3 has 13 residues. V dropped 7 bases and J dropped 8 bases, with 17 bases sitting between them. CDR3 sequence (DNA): TGTGCCAGCACCCCTGGGGGAGGGGTCGAAGCTTTCTTT. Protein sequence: CASTPGGGVEAFF.

Here the CDR3 reads CASSLNSGGQETQYF. As DNA, the CDR3 is TGTGCCAGCAGCTTAAATAGCGGGGGCCAAGAGACCCAGTACTTC. The rearrangement joins TRBV7-2 to TRBJ2-5; TRBD2 aligns across 9 bases. Germline V gene sequence: CDR1 SGHTA, CDR2 FQGNSA. The CDR3 runs 15 residues. V shed 2 bases, J shed 1 base, and the junction held 2 bases outside the gene matches.

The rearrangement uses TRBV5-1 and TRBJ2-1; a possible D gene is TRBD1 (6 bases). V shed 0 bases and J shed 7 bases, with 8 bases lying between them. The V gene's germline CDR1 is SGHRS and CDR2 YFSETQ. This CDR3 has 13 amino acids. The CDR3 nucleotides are TGCGCCAGCAGCTTGGAGGGGACAAATGAGCAGTTCTTC. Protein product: CASSLEGTNEQFF. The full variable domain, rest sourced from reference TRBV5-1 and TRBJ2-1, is KAGVTQTPRYLIKTRGQQVTLSCSPISGHRSVSWYQQTPGQGLQFLFEYFSETQRNKGNFPGRFSGRQFSNSRSEMNVSTLELGDSALYLCASSLEGTNEQFFGPGTRLTVL.

Here the CDR3 reads CASSLGPEGGQGITEAFF. The CDR3 DNA is TGCGCCAGCAGCTTGGGCCCCGAAGGGGGACAGGGAATAACTGAAGCTTTCTTT. This sequence joins TRBV5-1 and TRBJ1-1; 9 positions agree with TRBD1. The CDR3 is 18 residues long. The J segment lost 5 bases and the V segment lost 0 bases, leaving 14 bases of the junction unmatched. Germline V gene data show CDR1 as SGHRS and CDR2 as YFSETQ.

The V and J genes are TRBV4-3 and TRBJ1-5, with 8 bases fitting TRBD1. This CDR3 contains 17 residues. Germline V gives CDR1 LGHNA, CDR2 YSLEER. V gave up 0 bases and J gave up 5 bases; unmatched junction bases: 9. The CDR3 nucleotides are TGCGCCAGCAGCCAAGATTTACGACAGGGGCCATATCAGCCCCAGCATTTT. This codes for CASSQDLRQGPYQPQHF.

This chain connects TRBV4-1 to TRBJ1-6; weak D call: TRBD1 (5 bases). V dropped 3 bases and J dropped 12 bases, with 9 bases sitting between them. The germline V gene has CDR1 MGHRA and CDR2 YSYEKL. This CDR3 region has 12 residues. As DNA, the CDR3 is TGCGCCAGCAGCCACTTGCAGGGACCCCTCCACTTT. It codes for CASSHLQGPLHF.

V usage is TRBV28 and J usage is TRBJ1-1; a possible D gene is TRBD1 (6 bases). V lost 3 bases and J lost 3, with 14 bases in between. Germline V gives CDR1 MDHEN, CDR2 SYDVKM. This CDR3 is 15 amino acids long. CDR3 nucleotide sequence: TGTGCCAGCAGTTTTTGGGGGGCGCAGGACACTGAAGCTTTCTTT. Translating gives CASSFWGAQDTEAFF.

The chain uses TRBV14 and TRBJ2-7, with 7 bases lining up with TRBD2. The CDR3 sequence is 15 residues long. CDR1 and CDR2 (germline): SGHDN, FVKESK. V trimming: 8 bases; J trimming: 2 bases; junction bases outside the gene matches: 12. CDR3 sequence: CASSRGGSGPYEQYF. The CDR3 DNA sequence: TGTGCCAGCTCCCGGGGAGGGAGTGGCCCCTACGAGCAGTACTTC.

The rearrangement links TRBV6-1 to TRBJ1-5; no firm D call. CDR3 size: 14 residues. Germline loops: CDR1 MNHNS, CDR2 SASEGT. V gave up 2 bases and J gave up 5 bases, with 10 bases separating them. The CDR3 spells CASSESATYQPQHF. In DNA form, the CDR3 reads TGTGCCAGCAGTGAATCAGCAACGTATCAGCCCCAGCATTTT.

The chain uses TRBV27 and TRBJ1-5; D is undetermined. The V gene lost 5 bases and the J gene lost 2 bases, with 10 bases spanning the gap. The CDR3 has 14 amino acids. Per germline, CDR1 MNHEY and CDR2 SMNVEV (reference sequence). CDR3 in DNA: TGTGCCAGCAGTCCAGCAATGGGCAATCAGCCCCAGCATTTT. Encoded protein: CASSPAMGNQPQHF.

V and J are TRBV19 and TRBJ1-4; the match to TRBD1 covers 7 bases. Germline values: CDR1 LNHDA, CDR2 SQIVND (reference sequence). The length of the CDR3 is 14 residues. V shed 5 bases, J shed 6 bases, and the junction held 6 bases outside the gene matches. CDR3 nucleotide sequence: TGTGCCAGTAGTTACAGGGGTCCGGATGAAAAACTGTTTTTT. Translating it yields CASSYRGPDEKLFF.

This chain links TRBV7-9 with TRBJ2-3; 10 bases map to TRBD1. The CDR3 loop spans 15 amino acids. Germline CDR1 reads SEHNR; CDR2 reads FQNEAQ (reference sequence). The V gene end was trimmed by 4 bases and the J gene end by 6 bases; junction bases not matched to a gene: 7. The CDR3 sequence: CASSSGTGARDTQYF. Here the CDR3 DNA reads TGTGCCAGCAGCTCAGGGACAGGGGCGCGGGATACGCAGTATTTT.